What follows is one TCR beta chain and its context. This record comes from a study of cytomegalovirus exposure and HLA in healthy donors. Germline values: CDR1 SGDLS, CDR2 YYNGEE. Trimming pared 2 bases from V and 6 bases from J, leaving 15 bases between. The CDR3 spans 14 residues. Primers included in the PCR were 60 Vbeta and 13 Jbeta primers. Repertoires were generated with immunoSEQ multiplex PCR, while TCRdb's copy carries only in-frame clones and drops some. Altogether 80,000 or so clones are present, about three quarters being singletons, with the ten largest covering around 3.2%. The origin of this receptor is a man aged 50 or older in good health and CMV-seropositive. Sequenced sample: PBMCs. This sequence joins TRBV9 and TRBJ2-7; D perhaps matches TRBD2 (6 bases). The CDR3 coding sequence is TGTGCCAGCAGCGTCGGACTAACCCAACGCGAGCAGTACTTC. Translated: CASSVGLTQREQYF.